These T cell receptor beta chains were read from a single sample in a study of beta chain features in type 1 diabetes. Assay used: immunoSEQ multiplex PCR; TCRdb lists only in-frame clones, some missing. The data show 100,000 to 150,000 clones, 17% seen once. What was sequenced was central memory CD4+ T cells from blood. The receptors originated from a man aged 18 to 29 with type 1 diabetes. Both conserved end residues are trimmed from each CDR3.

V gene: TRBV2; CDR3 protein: ASSGTPLLGYT
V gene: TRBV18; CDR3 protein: ASNLPWTGGKDEQF
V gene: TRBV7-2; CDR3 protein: ASSPGQVVYGYT
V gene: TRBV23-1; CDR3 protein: ASSQSRTVAEWEKLF
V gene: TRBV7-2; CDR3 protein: ASSLRLAGDGTDTQY
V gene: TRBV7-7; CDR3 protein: ASSLSPGDTDTQY
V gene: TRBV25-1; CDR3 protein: ASSADRATDTQY
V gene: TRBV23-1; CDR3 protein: ASSQARGSASGFLAKNIQY
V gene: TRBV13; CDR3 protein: ASSLGRNLYEQY
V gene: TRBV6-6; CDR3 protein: ASSSGTGGSYEQY
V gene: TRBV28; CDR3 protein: ATMTRDHEQY
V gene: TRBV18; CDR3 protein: ASSPTAGGLNEQF
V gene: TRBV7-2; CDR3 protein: ASSLLPGTVKETQY
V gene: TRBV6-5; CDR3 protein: ASRPDGSNSPLH
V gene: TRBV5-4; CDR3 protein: ASSDRTSGMFTDTQY
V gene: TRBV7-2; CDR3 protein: ASSPGRGRTDTQY
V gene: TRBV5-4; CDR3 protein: ASSLPGDREKLF
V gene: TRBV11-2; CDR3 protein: ASTLGASSYNEQF
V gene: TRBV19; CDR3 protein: ASSMTGGAGTQY
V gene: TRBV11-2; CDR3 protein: ASSPGLADSYEQY
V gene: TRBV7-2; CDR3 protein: ASSPGQGATTQY
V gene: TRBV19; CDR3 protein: ASSIMWSGANVLT
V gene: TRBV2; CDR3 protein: ASSDKTGGTEAF
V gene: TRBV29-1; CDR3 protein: SVEPREGETQY
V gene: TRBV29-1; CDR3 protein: SVEGGTGSTDTQY
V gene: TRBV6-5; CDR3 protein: ASSYGTGAGANVLT
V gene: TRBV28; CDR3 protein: ASSFSAPSQETQY
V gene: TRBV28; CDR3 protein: ASRRELAAITDTQY
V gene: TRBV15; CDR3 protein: ATDDFSGQPQH
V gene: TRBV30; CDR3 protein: AWRSGGLNTEAF
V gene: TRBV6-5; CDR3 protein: ASSYSGGIDTEAF
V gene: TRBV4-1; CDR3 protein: ASSRIPGQLNTGELF
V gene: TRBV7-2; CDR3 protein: ASSPGQGYTDTQY
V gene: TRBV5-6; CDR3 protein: ASSLAAQGGNEQY
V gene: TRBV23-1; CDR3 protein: ASSHLRGITGRSSYEQY
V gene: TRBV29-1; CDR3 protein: SVVGERYGYT
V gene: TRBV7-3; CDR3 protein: ASSLTGADTQY
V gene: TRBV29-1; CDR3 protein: SVVKQGAFKQY
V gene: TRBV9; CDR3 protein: ASSVDPEASYEQY
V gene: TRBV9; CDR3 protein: ASSPYGYSNQPQH
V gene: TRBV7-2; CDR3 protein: ASSFYTEAF
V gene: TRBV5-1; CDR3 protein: ASSSADFASTDTQY
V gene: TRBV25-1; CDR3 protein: ASGLWVQEYGYT
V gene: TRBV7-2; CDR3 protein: ASSPGGSGANVLT
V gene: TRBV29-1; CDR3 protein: SVTEGAREKLF
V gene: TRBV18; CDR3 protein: ASSPGQLNTGELF
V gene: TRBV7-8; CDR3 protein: ASSSGTGKEYEQY
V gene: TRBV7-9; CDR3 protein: ASSLWAGAYEQY
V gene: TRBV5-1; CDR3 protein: ASSLTGGTEAF